Listed below are T cell receptor beta chains from one sample, sequenced in a study of Ad26.COV2.S vaccination and SARS-CoV-2 variants. Data came from immunoSEQ multiplex PCR; TCRdb stores just in-frame clones and leaves some out. The sample lists about 440,000 clones; about 83% were seen once. Specimen: peripheral blood, collected in a trial of Ad26.COV2.S vaccine versus placebo. Every receptor here comes from a person aged 18-65 years who received the Ad26.COV2.S COVID-19 vaccine or a placebo. CDR3s include the opening cysteine and the closing phenylalanine or tryptophan. D genes are given only for firm matches. Size is omitted from some rows. Given values are once, few, many or a class for expanded clones.

>TRBJ2-1|TRBV7-3|.|.
CASSPKSRVVDSEQFF
TGTGCCAGCAGCCCAAAGTCTCGGGTGGTGGACAGTGAGCAGTTCTTC
>TRBJ1-2|TRBV24-1|.|TRBD1
CATSDLHRGRDGYTF
TGTGCCACCAGTGATTTGCACAGGGGGCGTGATGGCTACACCTTC
>TRBJ1-1|TRBV15|.|.
CATTLGTEAFF
TGTGCCACCACCTTGGGCACTGAAGCTTTCTTT
>TRBJ1-1|TRBV30|.|.
CAWTGRRNTEAFF
TGTGCCTGGACAGGGAGGAGGAACACTGAAGCTTTCTTT
>TRBJ2-5|TRBV7-2|.|TRBD1
CASSSGQGWETQYF
TGTGCCAGCAGCTCCGGACAGGGTTGGGAGACCCAGTACTTC
>TRBJ2-2|TRBV5-3|.|.
CARSSCEAGNTGELFF
TGTGCCAGAAGTTCTTGCGAAGCGGGGAACACCGGGGAGCTGTTTTTT
>TRBJ1-2|TRBV19|.|.
CASSLRTDSNYGYTF
TGTGCCAGTAGTCTACGGACCGACTCTAACTATGGCTACACCTTC
>TRBJ2-7|TRBV7-9|.|.
CASSSTYEQYF
TGTGCCAGCAGCTCAACCTACGAGCAGTACTTC
>TRBJ1-1|TRBV7-9|few|.
CASSLGLRNTEAFF
TGTGCCAGCAGCTTGGGGCTAAGGAACACTGAAGCTTTCTTT
>TRBJ2-5|TRBV6-5|.|.
CASSYSVDRWETQYF
TGTGCCAGCAGTTACTCAGTCGACAGGTGGGAGACCCAGTACTTC
>TRBJ1-3|TRBV30|.|.
CAWSPGGNTIYF
TGTGCCTGGAGTCCAGGGGGAAACACCATATATTTT
>TRBJ1-1|TRBV5-6|.|.
CASSLAGVRTEAFF
TGTGCCAGCAGCTTGGCGGGGGTCCGGACTGAAGCTTTCTTT
>TRBJ2-7|TRBV9|.|.
CASSVGRTYEQYF
TGTGCCAGCAGCGTAGGCAGGACCTACGAGCAGTACTTC
>TRBJ2-1|TRBV5-1|few|.
CASSPQPDEQFF
TGCGCCAGCAGCCCGCAACCTGATGAGCAGTTCTTC
>TRBJ2-7|TRBV2|.|TRBD2
CASYDLGTSGAPGYEQYF
TGTGCCAGCTACGACCTCGGGACTAGCGGGGCCCCGGGCTACGAGCAGTACTTC
>TRBJ2-7|TRBV7-2|.|.
CASSFGGTYEQYF
TGTGCCAGCAGCTTCGGCGGGACCTACGAGCAGTACTTC
>TRBJ1-4|TRBV25-1|.|.
CASNLGGGEKLFF
TGTGCCAGTAACCTGGGAGGGGGTGAAAAACTGTTTTTT
>TRBJ1-2|TRBV6-6|few|.
CASIGPESGYGYTF
TGTGCCAGCATAGGACCCGAGTCCGGCTATGGCTACACCTTC
>TRBJ1-5|TRBV19|few|.
CASSTRQPSNQPQHF
TGTGCCAGTAGTACCCGACAGCCAAGCAATCAGCCCCAGCATTTT
>TRBJ1-2|TRBV6-2/TRBV6-3|.|.
CASSLDRRGNYGYTF
TGTGCCAGCAGTCTCGACAGGCGCGGTAACTATGGCTACACCTTC
>TRBJ2-7|TRBV3-1/TRBV3-2|.|TRBD2
CASSRTERDPPTRWGEQYF
TGTGCCAGCAGTCGCACCGAGCGGGACCCCCCCACACGGTGGGGCGAGCAGTACTTC
>TRBJ2-1|TRBV6-5|.|.
CASRAPGRQYNEQFF
TGTGCCAGCAGAGCGCCGGGACGTCAGTACAATGAGCAGTTCTTC
>TRBJ2-1|TRBV11-2|.|TRBD2
CASRPSGLAQNEQFF
TGTGCCAGCAGACCCTCGGGACTAGCGCAGAATGAGCAGTTCTTC
>TRBJ1-4|TRBV28|.|.
CASSPLRAGKLFF
TGTGCCAGCAGCCCACTCAGGGCAGGAAAACTGTTTTTT
>TRBJ2-1|TRBV9|.|.
CASSVGPKTSNEQFF
TGTGCCAGCAGCGTAGGTCCGAAGACGTCCAATGAGCAGTTCTTC
>TRBJ1-2|TRBV6-5|.|.
CATQTELWGYTF
TGTGCCACCCAGACGGAGCTATGGGGCTACACCTTC
>TRBJ1-5|TRBV28|.|TRBD1
CASRPKQGPFNQPQHF
TGTGCCAGCAGACCCAAACAGGGGCCTTTTAATCAGCCCCAGCATTTT
>TRBJ2-5|TRBV11-2|.|.
CASSYRQSQETQYF
TGTGCCAGCAGCTACAGACAAAGTCAAGAGACCCAGTACTTC
>TRBJ1-1|TRBV7-8|.|.
CASSLGGAMNTEAFF
TGTGCCAGCAGCTTAGGTGGTGCCATGAACACTGAAGCTTTCTTT
>TRBJ2-7|TRBV27|.|TRBD2
CASSTRILAPNSYEQYF
TGTGCCAGCAGTACGCGTATACTAGCGCCAAACTCCTACGAGCAGTACTTC